The source of this TCR beta chain is a study of long-term antiretroviral therapy in people with HIV. Study findings and constraints: Increased diversity was seen after ART, yet it remained lower than in transplant donor controls.

Version v3.0 of the immunoSEQ assay ran at survey level. Clones were read by immunoSEQ multiplex PCR, and TCRdb kept only the in-frame ones, dropping some. The sample shows some 17,000 clones, approximately 81% of them seen only once. With regard to this clone: Its antigen is not known.

This specimen was unsorted PBMCs, taken 0.3 years before starting antiretroviral therapy. This receptor was obtained from a man aged 50 or older with HIV.

CDR3 nucleotides: TGTGCCAGCAGCCCGACAGGACGAACCTACGAGCAGTACTTC. It specifies CASSPTGRTYEQYF. The V call is TRBV7-9, the J call TRBJ2-7; possible D gene TRBD1, 6 bases. CDR3 length equals 14 residues. Trimming stripped 5 bases from V and 2 bases from J, with 13 bases between. Germline loops: CDR1 SEHNR, CDR2 FQNEAQ (reference sequence).